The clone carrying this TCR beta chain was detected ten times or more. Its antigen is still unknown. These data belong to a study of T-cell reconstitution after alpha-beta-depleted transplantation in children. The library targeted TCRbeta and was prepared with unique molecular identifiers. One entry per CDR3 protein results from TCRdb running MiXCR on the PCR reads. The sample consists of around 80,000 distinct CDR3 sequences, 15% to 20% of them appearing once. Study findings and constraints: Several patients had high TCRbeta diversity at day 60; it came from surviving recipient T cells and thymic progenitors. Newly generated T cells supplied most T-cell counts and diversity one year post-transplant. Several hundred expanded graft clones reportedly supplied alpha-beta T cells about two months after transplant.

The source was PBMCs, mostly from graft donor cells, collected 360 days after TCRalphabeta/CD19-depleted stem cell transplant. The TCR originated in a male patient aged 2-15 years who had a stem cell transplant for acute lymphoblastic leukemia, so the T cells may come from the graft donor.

CDR3 sequence: CSVGRGQETQYF. In nucleotides, the CDR3 is TGCAGTGTCGGGAGGGGCCAAGAGACCCAGTACTTC. V is TRBV20-1 and J is TRBJ2-5, with 8 bases identical to TRBD2. V dropped 7 bases and J dropped 1; count of bases not matched to a gene: 2. The CDR3 is made up of 12 amino acids. CDR1 is DFQATT and CDR2 is SNEGSKA in the germline V gene (reference sequence).